This TCR beta chain originates from a study of human T cells and chemical hapten exposure. Study in general: The study lasted approximately 25 weeks, and patients were dosed weekly with diphenylcyclopropenone on the scalp throughout.

Study-wide findings and caveats: TCRs at high frequency, those above 1 in 1000, did not change with DPC sensitization.

TCRdb re-called the RACE reads with MiXCR, one entry per CDR3 protein. In the table there are 370,000 or so distinct CDR3 sequences, approximately 5.1% of which are singletons. Time point indicated: patch test 1, 2 weeks after DPC sensitization. Treatment indicated: therapeutic diphenylcyclopropenone sensitization with weekly scalp DPC. Donation of samples came from alopecia patients who were 18 to 70 years old and suitable for DPC. It was from unfractionated whole blood that total RNA was extracted. This clonotype showed up just a few times. The antigen remains unidentified. This specimen was whole blood, taken in connection with sensitization to the hapten diphenylcyclopropenone (DPC). The clonotype comes from a woman in her forties or fifties with alopecia areata. Some clones in this sample may be carry-over from other donors' samples.

As DNA, the CDR3 is TGCGCCAGCAGCTTGACTGGCAGAAATGAAAAACTGTTTTTT. It encodes CASSLTGRNEKLFF. This chain joins TRBV5-1 and TRBJ1-4, with no clear D. Germline loops: CDR1 SGHRS, CDR2 YFSETQ. V dropped 1 base and J dropped 5 bases, with 9 bases sitting between them. The CDR3 totals 14 residues.